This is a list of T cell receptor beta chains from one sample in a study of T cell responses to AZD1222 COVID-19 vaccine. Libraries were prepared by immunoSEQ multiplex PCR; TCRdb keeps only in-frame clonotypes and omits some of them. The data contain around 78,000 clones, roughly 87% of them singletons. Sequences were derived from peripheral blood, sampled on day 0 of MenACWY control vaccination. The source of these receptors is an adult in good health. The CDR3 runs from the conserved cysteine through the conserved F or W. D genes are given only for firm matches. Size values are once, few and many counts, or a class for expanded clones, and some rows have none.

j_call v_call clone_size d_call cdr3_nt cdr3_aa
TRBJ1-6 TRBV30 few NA TGTGCCTGTACCGAGGGACTCTATAATTCACCCCTCCACTTT CACTEGLYNSPLHF
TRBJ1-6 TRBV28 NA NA TGTGCCAGCAGGCACGGGGGCGGGTATAATTCACCCCTCCACTTT CASRHGGGYNSPLHF
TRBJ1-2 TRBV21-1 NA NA TGTGCCAGCAGCCAGAGGAGGGAAAGCGGTGGCTACACCTTC CASSQRRESGGYTF
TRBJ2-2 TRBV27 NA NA TGTGCCAGCCACCGTCGGGCAGCGAACACCGGGGAGCTGTTTTTT CASHRRAANTGELFF
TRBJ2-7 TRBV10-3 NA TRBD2 TGTGCCATCAGTGAGAGGGTAGGTCCGGGGGGAATCTACGAGCAGTACTTC CAISERVGPGGIYEQYF
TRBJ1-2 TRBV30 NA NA TGTGCCTGGAGTGTCTCTCTGGGCTATGGCTACACCTTC CAWSVSLGYGYTF
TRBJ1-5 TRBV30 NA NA TGTGCCTGGAGTGTACCTCGGGTGGGGCACAATCAGCCCCAGCATTTT CAWSVPRVGHNQPQHF
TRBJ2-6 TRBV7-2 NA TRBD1 TGTGCCAGCAGCTCCCGGCGGACAGGGGGCGCTGGGGCCAACGTCCTGACTTTC CASSSRRTGGAGANVLTF
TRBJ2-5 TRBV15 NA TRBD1 TGTGCCACCAGCAGCCGGGACAGGGGTGAGACCCAGTACTTC CATSSRDRGETQYF
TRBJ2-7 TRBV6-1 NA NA TGTGCCAGCAGTGAAGGGGCTGTTAGGTTGTGGGAGCAGTACTTC CASSEGAVRLWEQYF
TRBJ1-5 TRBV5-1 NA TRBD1 TGCGCCAGCAGCTTGACAGGGGGCTTCGATCAGCCCCAGCATTTT CASSLTGGFDQPQHF
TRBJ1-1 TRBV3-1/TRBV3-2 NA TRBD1 TGTGCCAGCAGCCAAGTTCAGGGGGACACTGAAGCTTTCTTT CASSQVQGDTEAFF
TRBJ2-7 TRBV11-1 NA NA TGTGCCAGCAGCTTAGGTCGACAGCCCCCACCCAAGCAGTACTTC CASSLGRQPPPKQYF
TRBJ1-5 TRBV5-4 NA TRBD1 TGTGCCAGCAGCCAGGACAGGGAGAATCAGCCCCAGCATTTT CASSQDRENQPQHF
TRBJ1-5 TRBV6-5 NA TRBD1 TGTGCCAGCAAGGGAGGGGGACAGAATCAGCCCCAGCATTTT CASKGGGQNQPQHF
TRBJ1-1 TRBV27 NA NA TGTGCCAGCAGTTATGGGGGAGGGACTGAAGCTTTCTTT CASSYGGGTEAFF
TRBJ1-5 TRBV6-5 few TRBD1 TGTGCCAGCAGTCAGGACAGGGCTCAGCCCCAGCATTTT CASSQDRAQPQHF
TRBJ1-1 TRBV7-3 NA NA TGTGCCAGCAGCTTAACCCCTACGGACACTGAAGCTTTCTTT CASSLTPTDTEAFF
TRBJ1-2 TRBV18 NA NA TGTGCCAGCTCAATGTCAGGGGACTATGGCTACACCTTC CASSMSGDYGYTF
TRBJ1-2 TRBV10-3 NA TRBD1 TGTGCCATCAGTGAGTCGGTGGGACAGGGGTATGGCTACACCTTC CAISESVGQGYGYTF
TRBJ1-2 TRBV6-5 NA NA TGTGCCAGCAGTTACTCCGCAGGGTTGAACTATGGCTACACCTTC CASSYSAGLNYGYTF
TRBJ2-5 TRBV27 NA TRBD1 TGTGCCAGCAGGGGACAGGGGGCGCGGAAAGAGACCCAGTACTTC CASRGQGARKETQYF
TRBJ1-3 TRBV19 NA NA TGTGCCAGTAGTTTCAGAGCCTTATCTGGAAACACCATATATTTT CASSFRALSGNTIYF
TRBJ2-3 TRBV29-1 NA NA TGCAGCGCTCGCAAGTCTAGCACAGATACGCAGTATTTT CSARKSSTDTQYF
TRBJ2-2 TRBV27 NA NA TGTGCCAGCAGCACCAACACCGGGGAGCTGTTTTTT CASSTNTGELFF
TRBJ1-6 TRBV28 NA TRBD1 TGTGCCAGCAGCGTCGGACAGGCCATAAATTCACCCCTCCACTTT CASSVGQAINSPLHF
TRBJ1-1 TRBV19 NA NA TGTGCCAGTAGTCCCCCGGGGCCCCGAGGTGCTGAAGCTTTCTTT CASSPPGPRGAEAFF
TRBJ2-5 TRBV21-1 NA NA TGTGCCAGCAGCGATAAAGCGGACCAAGAGACCCAGTACTTC CASSDKADQETQYF
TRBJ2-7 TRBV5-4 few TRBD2 TGTGCCAGCAGCTCATTAGGACTAGCGGGGGCGGGAGAGCAGTACTTC CASSSLGLAGAGEQYF
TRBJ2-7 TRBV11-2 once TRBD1 TGTGCCAGCAGCGTGGGACAGGGGCCCTACGAGCAGTACTTC CASSVGQGPYEQYF
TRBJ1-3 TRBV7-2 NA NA TGTGCCAGCACGGGGACGGGTCTTTACGGTAACACCATATATTTT CASTGTGLYGNTIYF
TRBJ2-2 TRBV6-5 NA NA TGTGCCAGCAGTTACTCGACAAGGAATAACGGGGAGCTGTTTTTT CASSYSTRNNGELFF
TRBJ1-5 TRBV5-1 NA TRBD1 TGCGCCAGCAGCGTCACAGGGGACAAGGAGCCCCAGCATTTT CASSVTGDKEPQHF
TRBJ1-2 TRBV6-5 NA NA TGTGCCAGCAGAGGGAGTCCCTATGGCTACACCTTC CASRGSPYGYTF
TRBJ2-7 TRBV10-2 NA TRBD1 TGCGCCAGCAGTGAGTCTGACAGGGGGCTCTACGAGCAGTACTTC CASSESDRGLYEQYF
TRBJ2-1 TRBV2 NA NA TGTGCCAGCAGCGCCGGGACACTCAATGAGCAGTTCTTC CASSAGTLNEQFF
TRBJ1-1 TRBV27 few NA TGTGCCAGCAGTTTATCGTCGGGGGCCACTGAAGCTTTCTTT CASSLSSGATEAFF